This T cell receptor (beta chain) was obtained from a study of T cell responses to AZD1222 COVID-19 vaccine. Study details: The study pooled second doses at about 4 or about 12 weeks.

To note about this clone: Its antigen is currently unknown.

Sequencing used immunoSEQ multiplex PCR; TCRdb keeps in-frame clones, though not all of them. The repertoire holds about 120,000 clones, with around 82% as singletons. Regarding the study as a whole: Increases in Spike-specific TCR breadth and depth were seen after two AZD1222 doses.

The CDR3 sequence is 15 residues long. The germline V and J ends were trimmed by 3 bases and 7 bases, with 15 bases remaining between them. In germline, CDR1 is LNHDA, CDR2 SQIVND (reference sequence). The specimen was peripheral blood, collected on day 0 of AZD1222 vaccination. The chain carries TRBV19 and TRBJ1-4, with D hard to call. The receptor comes from an adult in good health. The CDR3 bases are TGTGCCAGTAGTATGACACGCGTGTATGGTGAAAAACTGTTTTTT. This codes for CASSMTRVYGEKLFF.